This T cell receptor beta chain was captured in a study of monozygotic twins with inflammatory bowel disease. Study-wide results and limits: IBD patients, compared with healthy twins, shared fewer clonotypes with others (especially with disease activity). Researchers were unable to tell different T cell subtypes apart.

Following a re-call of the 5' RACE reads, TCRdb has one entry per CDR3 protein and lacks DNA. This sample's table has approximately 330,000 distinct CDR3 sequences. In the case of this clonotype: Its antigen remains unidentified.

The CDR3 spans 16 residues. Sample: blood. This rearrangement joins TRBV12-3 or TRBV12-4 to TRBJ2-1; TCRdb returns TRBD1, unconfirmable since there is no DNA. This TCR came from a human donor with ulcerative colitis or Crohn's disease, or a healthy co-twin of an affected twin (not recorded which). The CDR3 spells CASSSRQFQGYNEQFF.